These T cell receptor beta chains were read from a single sample in a study of OX40 agonist ivuxolimab in advanced cancers. Data came from immunoSEQ multiplex PCR; TCRdb stores just in-frame clones and leaves some out. The sample includes fewer than 100,000 clones, about four fifths seen only once; the top ten take 0.4% to 0.55%. Here the sequenced sample was CD4+ or CD8+ T cells sorted from blood, taken in a trial of the OX40 agonist ivuxolimab. All receptors derive from an adult with an advanced solid tumor such as melanoma, head and neck, liver or kidney cancer. Each CDR3 is given with its conserved first and last residue. A D gene is named only where the DNA matches it firmly. Clone size appears in some rows only: once, few, many, or a class for an expanded clone.

-,TRBV30,-,11,TRBJ1-1,TGTGCCTGGAGTAACCGCGACGAAGCTTTCTTT,CAWSNRDEAFF
-,TRBV11-1,TRBD1,15,TRBJ2-7,TGTGCCAGCAGCGCCACCGACAGGGTTCCCTACGAGCAGTACTTC,CASSATDRVPYEQYF
-,TRBV28,-,13,TRBJ1-2,TGTGCCAGCAGTCTCAGGGAGGACTATGGCTACACCTTC,CASSLREDYGYTF
once,TRBV6-4,-,13,TRBJ1-5,TGTGCCAGCAGTCCGCAGAGCAATCAGCCCCAGCATTTT,CASSPQSNQPQHF
-,TRBV27,TRBD1,16,TRBJ1-1,TGTGCCAGCAGTTCCGGGACAGGGGCCCGGGGCACTGAAGCTTTCTTT,CASSSGTGARGTEAFF
-,TRBV7-9,-,15,TRBJ2-4,TGTGCCAGCAGCCCATCGGTCAGAGCCAAAAACATTCAGTACTTC,CASSPSVRAKNIQYF
once,TRBV4-1,-,13,TRBJ1-5,TGCGCCAGCAGCCATGGACCTCGCCAACCCCAGCATTTT,CASSHGPRQPQHF
few,TRBV7-8,TRBD1,14,TRBJ1-6,TGTGCCAGCAGCAGGGACAGATCCAATTCACCCCTCCACTTT,CASSRDRSNSPLHF
-,TRBV28,TRBD2,17,TRBJ2-2,TGTGCCAGCAGGGAGCGGATAGCGGGGGGAAACACCGGGGAGCTGTTTTTT,CASRERIAGGNTGELFF
-,TRBV19,TRBD1,17,TRBJ1-5,TGTGCCAGTAGTATTCTAGGGGGCCCCTTTGGTGGTCAGCCCCAGCATTTT,CASSILGGPFGGQPQHF
-,TRBV30,-,11,TRBJ2-1,TGTGCCTGGAGATTATCTAATGAGCAGTTCTTC,CAWRLSNEQFF
once,TRBV5-8,-,11,TRBJ1-2,TGTGCCAGCAGCCTACATTATGGCTACACCTTC,CASSLHYGYTF
few,TRBV19,TRBD1,14,TRBJ2-7,TGTGCCAGTTCTACTGGGCGGACAGGGAACGAGCAGTACTTC,CASSTGRTGNEQYF
-,TRBV10-2,-,12,TRBJ1-6,TGCGCCAGCAGTGGGAGGGCAAAACCCCTCCACTTT,CASSGRAKPLHF
-,TRBV28,-,15,TRBJ2-1,TGTGCCAGCAGTTTCCACCAACAGGGAAGGGATGAGCAGTTCTTC,CASSFHQQGRDEQFF
-,TRBV5-4,-,11,TRBJ2-5,TGTGCCAGCAGCTCTCAAGAGACCCAGTACTTC,CASSSQETQYF
-,TRBV11-2,-,12,TRBJ1-6,TGTGCCAGCAGTAACCCCGCTTCACCCCTCCACTTT,CASSNPASPLHF
-,TRBV5-5,-,16,TRBJ2-1,TGTGCCAGCAGCTTACAATCACAACTATCGTACAATGAGCAGTTCTTC,CASSLQSQLSYNEQFF
-,TRBV28,-,13,TRBJ1-3,TGTGCCAGCAGCCCCCCTGTAAGGGACACCATATATTTT,CASSPPVRDTIYF
-,TRBV6-5,TRBD1,14,TRBJ2-7,TGTGCCAGCAGTTACACCCTACAGGGGGCCGAGCAGTACTTC,CASSYTLQGAEQYF
-,TRBV7-6,TRBD2,21,TRBJ2-7,TGTGCCAGCAGCCAAAATCCTACCGGGACTAGCGGACGATCTACGAGGGTTGGGCAGTACTTC,CASSQNPTGTSGRSTRVGQYF
-,TRBV11-2,-,15,TRBJ2-7,TGTGCCAGCAGCTTAGATCCTAGCGCTAACTACGAGCAGTACTTC,CASSLDPSANYEQYF
-,TRBV11-2,TRBD1,15,TRBJ1-2,TGTGCCAGCAGCTTAGGCCCGGACAGGGGGCTTGGCTACACCTTC,CASSLGPDRGLGYTF
-,TRBV27,TRBD1,13,TRBJ1-2,TGTGCCAGCAGCTGGGGACAGGGCTATGGCTACACCTTC,CASSWGQGYGYTF
-,TRBV10-2,-,12,TRBJ2-7,TGCGCCAGCAGTGAAAGGCTACTCGAGCAGTACTTC,CASSERLLEQYF
-,TRBV30,TRBD1,14,TRBJ1-2,TGTGCCTGGAGTGAAGGAACAGGGGGTTATGGCTACACCTTC,CAWSEGTGGYGYTF
-,TRBV30,-,14,TRBJ2-7,TGTGCCTGGAGCTTCCGGGGGGCTGGCCACGAGCAGTACTTC,CAWSFRGAGHEQYF
-,TRBV4-3,-,17,TRBJ1-6,TGCGCCAGCAGCCAAGATTTGGGCAGGACAACAAATTCACCCCTCCACTTT,CASSQDLGRTTNSPLHF
-,TRBV6-6,TRBD1,16,TRBJ1-2,TGTGCCAGCAGTATAGGACAGGGGGTTCTGAACTATGGCTACACCTTC,CASSIGQGVLNYGYTF
-,TRBV13,-,16,TRBJ2-7,TGTGCCAGCAGCACCAGAAGGAGCCGGGACAACTACGAGCAGTACTTC,CASSTRRSRDNYEQYF
-,TRBV11-2,TRBD1,16,TRBJ2-1,TGTGCCAGCAGTGTACAGGGGGCCGCTACCTACAATGAGCAGTTCTTC,CASSVQGAATYNEQFF
-,TRBV5-4,-,13,TRBJ2-1,TGTGCCAGCAGCTTAGGGGACATCCGCTGGCAGTTCTTC,CASSLGDIRWQFF
few,TRBV6-6,-,16,TRBJ2-6,TGTGCCAGCACGGCGGAGTTGGGCTCTGGGGCCAACGTCCTGACTTTC,CASTAELGSGANVLTF
few,TRBV15,-,15,TRBJ1-2,TGTGCCACCAGCGCCCAAGTGGGGGGAAACTATGGCTACACCTTC,CATSAQVGGNYGYTF
-,TRBV7-9,TRBD1,14,TRBJ1-3,TGTGCCAGCAGCATCAGGGGGCCCGGAAACACCATATATTTT,CASSIRGPGNTIYF
-,TRBV18,TRBD1,15,TRBJ1-6,TGTGCCAGCTCAGGGGACAGGACTACGAATTCACCCCTCCACTTT,CASSGDRTTNSPLHF
-,TRBV30,-,15,TRBJ2-5,TGTGCCTGGAGTGACCGCCGGGTTGGATGGGCGACCCAGTACTTC,CAWSDRRVGWATQYF
few,TRBV28,TRBD2,15,TRBJ2-7,TGTGCCAGCAGAGAAGGACTAGCGGGAGTTCGCGAGCAGTACTTC,CASREGLAGVREQYF
-,TRBV7-8,-,13,TRBJ2-3,TGTGCCACCTCAACAGGGATCCCAGATACGCAGTATTTT,CATSTGIPDTQYF
-,TRBV10-3,TRBD1,13,TRBJ1-1,TGTGCCATCAGTGGGGGACAGGACATTAGGGCTTTCTTT,CAISGGQDIRAFF